This T cell receptor beta chain originates from a study of blood T cell repertoires in COVID-19. For the study at large: The cDNA or gDNA used as material had been derived from T cells, B-cell-depleted T cells, or PBMCs.

Sequenced by immunoSEQ multiplex PCR; TCRdb stores in-frame clones only, minus some. The sample shows some 370,000 clones, roughly 90% of them seen only once. CDR3 length equals 12 residues. Germline V CDR1 and CDR2: SGHDT, YYEEEE. Trimming cost V 4 bases and J 1 base, with 5 bases left between them. Specimen: peripheral blood. This TCR came from a man aged 40-49 years with acute or convalescent COVID-19. The chain carries TRBV5-6 and TRBJ1-2; D remains ambiguous. CDR3 loop: CASSRVNYGYTF. In nucleotides, the CDR3 is TGTGCCAGCAGCAGAGTTAACTATGGCTACACCTTC.